Below are 27 T cell receptor beta chains sequenced from a single sample in a study of T cell changes during pregnancy in multiple sclerosis. Generated by immunoSEQ multiplex PCR, the TCRdb table keeps only in-frame clones and is missing some. Of about 49,000 clones in the sample, around 94% are singletons; the top ten hold about 5.5%. The sequenced sample was CD8+ T cells from peripheral blood mononuclear cells, obtained before pregnancy. Source of these receptors: a female donor with multiple sclerosis, enrolled in a pregnancy study.

The chain carries TRBV2 and TRBJ1-1, with a possible D match to TRBD1 (6 bases). The CDR3 extends over 13 amino acids. Per germline, CDR1 SNHLY and CDR2 FYNNEI. V was trimmed by 10 bases and J by 5 bases, leaving 17 bases between them. CDR3 nucleotide sequence: TGTGCCATCAAGGGGGGGGCGCGGACTGAAGCTTTCTTT. This sequence encodes CAIKGGARTEAFF.

The chain carries TRBV10-3 and TRBJ2-7; D remains unclear. Germline V gene lookup returns CDR1 ENHRY and CDR2 SYGVKD. The germline V and J ends were trimmed by 0 bases and 3 bases, with 9 bases remaining between them. CDR3 length: 14 residues. DNA for the CDR3: TGTGCCATCAGTGAGTCGGGCAGCTTCTACGAGCAGTACTTC. This sequence encodes CAISESGSFYEQYF.

In this sample, this clone turned up once. The chain couples TRBV7-6 to TRBJ2-5, with D perhaps matching TRBD2 (5 bases). V was shortened by 5 bases and J by 5 bases, with 24 bases between the two germline ends. Looked up from germline, CDR1 is SGHVS and CDR2 is FNYEAQ. This CDR3 is built from 17 residues. The CDR3, as DNA: TGTGCCAGCAGCCCCTCGAGCGGCGGCGAGGTAGGGGAGACCCAGTACTTC. It is translated as CASSPSSGGEVGETQYF.

The chain links TRBV28 to TRBJ1-5; 9 nucleotides match TRBD1. This CDR3 region has 14 residues. Trimming took 8 bases from V and 6 from J; bases not matched to a gene: 8. Looked up from germline, CDR1 is MDHEN and CDR2 is SYDVKM. CDR3 loop: CASCLGQGVQPQHF. In nucleotides, the CDR3 is TGTGCCAGCTGCCTGGGACAGGGTGTTCAGCCCCAGCATTTT.

The rearrangement uses TRBV9 and TRBJ2-7, with D perhaps TRBD1 (7 bases). CDR3 length: 15 amino acids. Germline values: CDR1 SGDLS, CDR2 YYNGEE. Trimming cost V 0 bases and J 5 bases, with 15 bases left between them. As DNA, the CDR3 is TGTGCCAGCAGCGTAGGCGGGACAGTCTACGACGAGCAGTACTTC. As protein: CASSVGGTVYDEQYF.

The chain has TRBV27 and TRBJ2-3; 8 bases align to TRBD1. CDR3 size: 13 residues. Germline V CDR1 and CDR2: MNHEY, SMNVEV (reference sequence). The V segment lost 8 bases and the J segment 1 base; nucleotides outside the gene matches: 2. Written as DNA, the CDR3 is TGTGCCAGCCAGGGACAGGGCACAGATACGCAGTATTTT. It codes for CASQGQGTDTQYF.

This chain joins TRBV7-3 and TRBJ2-1; maybe TRBD2 (5 bases). Germline-derived CDR1 and CDR2 are SGHTA and FQGTGA. Trimming pared 0 bases from V and 8 bases from J, leaving 11 bases between. This CDR3 region has 14 residues. The CDR3 nucleotides read TGTGCCAGCAGCTTAACGTCATCGCGGGATGAGCAGTTCTTC. Its protein is CASSLTSSRDEQFF.

The V call is TRBV6-4, the J call TRBJ2-3; 7 bases are shared with TRBD1. The length of the CDR3 is 14 residues. Germline lookup yields CDR1 MRHNA and CDR2 SNTAGT. The trim removed 0 bases at V and 4 bases at J, leaving 1 base unmatched. In nucleotides, the CDR3 is TGTGCCAGCAGTGACTCGCAGGGGGCAGATACGCAGTATTTT. Encoded protein: CASSDSQGADTQYF.

V is TRBV4-1 and J is TRBJ2-1, with D perhaps TRBD1 (6 bases). Germline V gene data show CDR1 as MGHRA and CDR2 as YSYEKL. This CDR3 is built from 14 residues. V lost 2 bases to trimming and J lost 9 bases, with 14 bases between them. This CDR3 is CASSQMDSFSEQFF. CDR3 nucleotides: TGCGCCAGCAGCCAAATGGACAGTTTTTCTGAGCAGTTCTTC.

This clone has a single count. The chain couples TRBV4-3 to TRBJ2-1, with a weak D call TRBD2 (7 bases). Germline V lookup: CDR1 LGHNA, CDR2 YSLEER. The CDR3 is made up of 18 amino acids. Trimming took 1 base from V and 4 from J, leaving 20 bases between them. CDR3 nucleotide sequence: TGCGCCAGCAGCCAAGTGGCCGTAGGGGGGGGTCTTTACAATGAGCAGTTCTTC. Amino acid sequence: CASSQVAVGGGLYNEQFF.

The rearrangement links TRBV5-4 to TRBJ2-7; perhaps TRBD2 as D (5 bases). Germline V lookup: CDR1 SGHNT, CDR2 YYREEE (reference sequence). Between the trimmed V and J ends, which lost 3 bases and 6 bases, there was a span of 10 bases. This CDR3 has 12 amino acids. CDR3 region: CASSSSGFEQYF. CDR3 in DNA: TGTGCCAGCAGCTCCTCGGGATTCGAGCAGTACTTC.

This chain connects TRBV7-9 to TRBJ1-2, with D tentatively TRBD1 (6 bases). V was clipped by 3 bases and J by 6 bases, with 17 bases between them. CDR3 length: 15 amino acids. Germline loops: CDR1 SEHNR, CDR2 FQNEAQ (reference sequence). The CDR3 nucleotides read TGTGCCAGCAGCTTGGGTGCGGGGGGCGGCGATGGCTACACCTTC. Its translation is CASSLGAGGGDGYTF.

The chain has TRBV2 and TRBJ2-7; D is perhaps TRBD1 (6 bases). The germline V gene has CDR1 SNHLY and CDR2 FYNNEI. This CDR3 contains 17 residues. Trimming shortened V by 0 bases and J by 4 bases, and 19 bases separated the two germline ends. The CDR3 is CASSEALQGYGNYEQYF. CDR3 DNA sequence: TGTGCCAGCAGTGAAGCGCTTCAGGGGTACGGAAATTACGAGCAGTACTTC.

The J gene is TRBJ1-1, the V gene TRBV29-1, with D possibly matching TRBD1 (6 bases). CDR3 length: 15 amino acids. CDR1 and CDR2 (germline): SQVTM, ANQGSEA. Trimming removed 0 bases from V and 4 bases from J, with 15 bases in between. CDR3 nucleotides: TGCAGCGTTGAAGAGTCGGGGGGCTATGTCACTGAAGCTTTCTTT. Translated: CSVEESGGYVTEAFF.

Here the CDR3 DNA reads TGTGCCAGCAGTTTAAACAGCGCGGGCGAGCAGTACTTC. Its translation is CASSLNSAGEQYF. The V gene is TRBV27, the J gene TRBJ2-7; perhaps TRBD2 as D (5 bases). The CDR3 is 13 residues long. CDR1 and CDR2 from the germline V gene are MNHEY and SMNVEV (reference sequence). The V end was cut by 2 bases, the J end by 6 bases, with 11 bases between.

V usage is TRBV5-1 and J usage is TRBJ2-1; possibly TRBD1 for D (5 bases). V lost 6 bases, J lost 10 bases, and 17 bases lay in between. The germline gives CDR1 SGHRS, CDR2 YFSETQ. This CDR3 spans 13 amino acids. The CDR3, as DNA: TGCGCCAGCACCATTGGCGACAGAACCGAGCAGTTCTTC. Residues: CASTIGDRTEQFF.

The V call is TRBV27, the J call TRBJ1-1, with D uncertain. With 0 bases removed from V and 7 bases from J, the gap between germline ends came to 9 bases. CDR3 length: 13 residues. Per germline, CDR1 MNHEY and CDR2 SMNVEV (reference sequence). The CDR3: CASSLSGSGEAFF. The CDR3 region has the DNA TGTGCCAGCAGTTTATCAGGGAGCGGTGAAGCTTTCTTT.

The chain has TRBV6-5 and TRBJ1-4, with TRBD1 identical over 10 bases. CDR3 size: 14 residues. V was pared by 5 bases and J by 8 bases, with 5 bases of the junction left unmatched. In germline, CDR1 is MNHEY, CDR2 SVGAGI. The CDR3 DNA follows: TGTGCCAGCAGTCCCGGGACAGGGGAAGAAAAACTGTTTTTT. Amino acids: CASSPGTGEEKLFF.

The J gene is TRBJ2-7, the V gene TRBV6-5; 7 bases are shared with TRBD2. Per the germline V gene, CDR1 is MNHEY and CDR2 is SVGAGI. The V segment lost 5 bases and the J segment 2 bases; nucleotides outside the gene matches: 3. CDR3 length equals 13 residues. CDR3 sequence reads: CASSPGTTYEQYF. The CDR3 region has the DNA TGTGCCAGCAGTCCTGGGACTACCTACGAGCAGTACTTC.

This clone was seen just once. The chain joins TRBV10-3 to TRBJ1-2; D unresolved. From germline, CDR1 is ENHRY and CDR2 SYGVKD. This CDR3 has 16 residues. V gave up 6 bases and J gave up 4 bases, with 21 bases separating them. The CDR3 spells CAIRDRDESTSYGYTF. The CDR3 nucleotides are TGTGCCATCAGGGACCGTGACGAATCTACTAGCTATGGCTACACCTTC.

V is TRBV27 and J is TRBJ2-2; D perhaps matches TRBD1 (6 bases). Germline assignment: CDR1 MNHEY and CDR2 SMNVEV (reference sequence). Trimming stripped 1 base from V and 4 bases from J, with 16 bases between. CDR3 length: 17 residues. The CDR3 spells CASSLYANRAGTGELFF. DNA for the CDR3: TGTGCCAGCAGTTTATACGCAAACAGGGCGGGCACCGGGGAGCTGTTTTTT.

This chain connects TRBV7-9 to TRBJ2-5; weak D call: TRBD1 (6 bases). CDR1 and CDR2 from the germline V gene are SEHNR and FQNEAQ (reference sequence). The length of the CDR3 is 14 residues. V was pared by 5 bases and J by 5 bases, with 15 bases between. The DNA of the CDR3 is TGTGCCAGCAGCGGCCCACAGGGAAGGGAGACCCAGTACTTC. It specifies CASSGPQGRETQYF.

The chain links TRBV11-2 to TRBJ2-7, with 7 bases matching TRBD1. Looked up from germline, CDR1 is SGHAT and CDR2 is FQNNGV. V dropped 5 bases and J dropped 3; count of bases not matched to a gene: 7. The CDR3 is 14 amino acids. The CDR3 reads CASSPGQRIYEQYF. Here the CDR3 DNA reads TGTGCCAGCAGCCCGGGACAGAGAATCTACGAGCAGTACTTC.

V gene TRBV19 combines with J gene TRBJ2-7; a possible D gene is TRBD1 (5 bases). CDR1 LNHDA and CDR2 SQIVND come from the germline V gene (reference sequence). Trimming cost V 1 base and J 1 base, with 8 bases left between them. This CDR3 contains 14 residues. This chain's CDR3 is CASSIAGWSYEQYF. The CDR3 nucleotides read TGTGCCAGTAGTATAGCAGGGTGGTCCTACGAGCAGTACTTC. Drawing the rest from reference TRBV19 and TRBJ2-7, the complete variable domain is DGGITQSPKYLFRKEGQNVTLSCEQNLNHDAMYWYRQDPGQGLRLIYYSQIVNDFQKGDIAEGYSVSREKKESFPLTVTSAQKNPTAFYLCASSIAGWSYEQYFGPGTRLTVT.

The V and J genes are TRBV9 and TRBJ2-5; 8 positions agree with TRBD1. The germline V gene encodes CDR1 SGDLS and CDR2 YYNGEE. The CDR3 covers 15 residues. V gave up 1 base and J gave up 1 base; unmatched junction bases: 3. The CDR3 spells CASSVQGAFQETQYF. CDR3 in DNA: TGTGCCAGCAGCGTACAGGGGGCCTTCCAAGAGACCCAGTACTTC. Complete variable domain (other parts from reference TRBV9 and TRBJ2-5): DSGVTQTPKHLITATGQRVTLRCSPRSGDLSVYWYQQSLDQGLQFLIQYYNGEERAKGNILERFSAQQFPDLHSELNLSSLELGDSALYFCASSVQGAFQETQYFGPGTRLLVL.

V and J are TRBV5-1 and TRBJ2-3; perhaps TRBD1 as D (6 bases). Trimming pared 1 base from V and 4 bases from J, leaving 13 bases between. Germline V gene sequence: CDR1 SGHRS, CDR2 YFSETQ. The CDR3 spans 15 residues. The CDR3 bases are TGCGCCAGCAGCTTGTTCGCAGGGGTCGCAGATACGCAGTATTTT. It specifies CASSLFAGVADTQYF.

The chain uses TRBV28 and TRBJ2-3, with a tentative D call TRBD1 (6 bases). The CDR3 loop spans 14 amino acids. V gave up 5 bases and J gave up 3 bases, with 12 bases separating them. Germline V gene data show CDR1 as MDHEN and CDR2 as SYDVKM. CDR3 nucleotides: TGTGCCAGCAGTGCCGACAGGACGACAGATACGCAGTATTTT. Translated: CASSADRTTDTQYF. Looking up the rest from reference TRBV28 and TRBJ2-3 gives the full variable domain: DVKVTQSSRYLVKRTGEKVFLECVQDMDHENMFWYRQDPGLGLRLIYFSYDVKMKEKGDIPEGYSVSREKKERFSLILESASTNQTSMYLCASSADRTTDTQYFGPGTRLTVL.